This T cell receptor (beta chain) was sequenced during a study of blood T cell repertoires in COVID-19. Whole-study context: The United States, Italy and Spain provided the acute and convalescent COVID-19 samples. Sources were T cells, B-cell-depleted T cells, or PBMCs; the material itself was cDNA or gDNA.

Original processing notes: Amplification of reference gene primers was used by the study to estimate nucleated cell counts. The method was immunoSEQ multiplex PCR; TCRdb's version includes in-frame clones alone and lacks a portion of them. V and J calls and clone size are those listed in that table; D and trimming were worked out from the DNA. Among about 110,000 clones listed, around 80% were seen once. The CDR3 spans 13 residues. Trimming shortened V by 6 bases and J by 5 bases, and 13 bases separated the two germline ends. The clonotype comes from a woman over 75 with acute or convalescent COVID-19. The chain combines TRBV12-3 or TRBV12-4 with TRBJ2-5; a weak D match, TRBD1 (6 bases). The specimen was peripheral blood. The CDR3 DNA sequence: TGTGCCAGCAGCACACAGGGATACGAGACCCAGTACTTC. Its translation is CASSTQGYETQYF.